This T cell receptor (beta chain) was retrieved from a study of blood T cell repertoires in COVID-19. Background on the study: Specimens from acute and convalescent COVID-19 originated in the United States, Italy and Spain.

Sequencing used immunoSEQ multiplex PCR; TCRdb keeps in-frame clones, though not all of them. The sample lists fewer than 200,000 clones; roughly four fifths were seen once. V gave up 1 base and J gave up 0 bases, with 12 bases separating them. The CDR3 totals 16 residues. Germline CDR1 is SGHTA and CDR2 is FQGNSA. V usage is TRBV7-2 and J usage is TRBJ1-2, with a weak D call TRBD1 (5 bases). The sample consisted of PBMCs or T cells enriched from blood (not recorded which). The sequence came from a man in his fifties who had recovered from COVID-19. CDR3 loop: CASSLGGVEANYGYTF. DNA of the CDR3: TGTGCCAGCAGCTTAGGGGGGGTTGAAGCTAACTATGGCTACACCTTC.